The rows below give T cell receptor beta chains drawn from one sample of a study of CD8+ T cells in alopecia areata. The method was immunoSEQ multiplex PCR; TCRdb's version includes in-frame clones alone and lacks a portion of them. The sample carries nearly 110,000 clones, roughly 84% recorded once. The sequences come from CD8+ T cells sorted from blood, collected at week 24, from a patient treated with tofacitinib. These receptors were taken from a human donor with alopecia areata. Both conserved end residues are part of each CDR3. The D gene is left open where the match is weak. Rows may omit the clone size; those that give it use once, few, many or a size class.

size	V	J	D	CDR3	DNA
-	TRBV6-5	TRBJ2-2	TRBD1	CASSYRDSSNTGELFF	TGTGCCAGCAGTTATCGGGACAGCTCGAACACCGGGGAGCTGTTTTTT
-	TRBV11-2	TRBJ2-1	TRBD1	CATPSGTGVYNEQFF	TGTGCCACCCCATCTGGGACAGGGGTCTACAATGAGCAGTTCTTC
few	TRBV10-3	TRBJ2-1	-	CAIGVTAVEYNEQFF	TGTGCCATCGGAGTGACGGCGGTAGAGTACAATGAGCAGTTCTTC
-	TRBV30	TRBJ2-1	-	CAWSLRHNEQFF	TGTGCCTGGAGTTTGCGTCACAATGAGCAGTTCTTC
few	TRBV30	TRBJ2-7	-	CAWTGSSYEQYF	TGTGCCTGGACAGGGAGTTCCTACGAGCAGTACTTC
-	TRBV29-1	TRBJ2-2	TRBD1	CSVEGRTVGQANTGELFF	TGCAGCGTTGAGGGACGGACCGTGGGACAGGCGAACACCGGGGAGCTGTTTTTT
few	TRBV29-1	TRBJ2-7	TRBD1	CSVSPTGEEQYF	TGCAGCGTTTCTCCGACAGGGGAGGAGCAGTACTTC
once	TRBV28	TRBJ2-1	-	CASTPTGNEQFF	TGTGCCAGCACCCCCACAGGCAATGAGCAGTTCTTC
-	TRBV5-1	TRBJ1-2	-	CASSLSQPNYGYTF	TGCGCCAGCAGCTTGTCACAGCCCAACTATGGCTACACCTTC
-	TRBV7-7	TRBJ2-5	TRBD1	CASSRDRAAETQYF	TGTGCTAGCAGTCGCGACAGGGCAGCGGAGACCCAGTACTTC
-	TRBV9	TRBJ2-4	-	CASSEAGLAKNIQYF	TGTGCCAGCAGCGAGGCGGGGCTAGCCAAAAACATTCAGTACTTC
-	TRBV2	TRBJ2-3	-	CASNLPTGEGADTQYF	TGTGCCAGCAATCTACCGACAGGAGAAGGCGCAGATACGCAGTATTTT
-	TRBV6-5	TRBJ2-7	-	CASSYSGDSYEQYF	TGTGCCAGCAGTTACTCAGGGGACTCCTACGAGCAGTACTTC
-	TRBV7-9	TRBJ1-2	-	CASSSGLTVLDGYTF	TGTGCCAGCAGCTCGGGACTGACCGTCTTAGATGGCTACACCTTC
-	TRBV5-1	TRBJ2-5	-	CASSLGTGDETQYF	TGCGCCAGCAGCTTGGGAACTGGGGACGAGACCCAGTACTTC
few	TRBV4-2	TRBJ1-1	-	CASSQALGGTEAFF	TGTGCCAGCAGCCAAGCGTTAGGGGGCACTGAAGCTTTCTTT
-	TRBV4-2	TRBJ2-1	-	CASSQGREQFF	TGTGCCAGCAGCCAAGGACGAGAGCAGTTCTTC
-	TRBV29-1	TRBJ2-7	-	CSVLQGYEQYF	TGCAGCGTTCTCCAGGGCTACGAGCAGTACTTC
-	TRBV6-5	TRBJ2-1	-	CASSFQGSTYNEQFF	TGTGCCAGCAGTTTCCAAGGGAGTACCTACAATGAGCAGTTCTTC
once	TRBV7-9	TRBJ1-1	-	CASSFSSGLGTEAFF	TGTGCCAGCAGCTTCTCTTCGGGGTTAGGAACTGAAGCTTTCTTT
few	TRBV7-9	TRBJ2-1	TRBD1	CASSTSTGYNEQFF	TGTGCCAGCAGCACCTCGACAGGGTACAATGAGCAGTTCTTC
-	TRBV11-2	TRBJ2-3	TRBD2	CASSSRTSGVSTDTQYF	TGTGCCAGCAGCTCCCGGACTAGCGGGGTGAGCACAGATACGCAGTATTTT
-	TRBV11-2	TRBJ2-3	TRBD2	CASSHKWTSGGIGDTQYF	TGTGCCAGCAGCCATAAATGGACTAGCGGGGGGATCGGAGATACGCAGTATTTT
-	TRBV7-6	TRBJ1-5	-	CASSPTLNQPQHF	TGTGCCAGCAGCCCGACACTCAATCAGCCCCAGCATTTT
-	TRBV6-1	TRBJ2-3	-	CASSATSTDTQYF	TGTGCCAGCAGTGCCACTAGCACAGATACGCAGTATTTT
-	TRBV23-1	TRBJ1-1	-	CASRTPAWTEAFF	TGCGCCAGCAGGACCCCAGCTTGGACTGAAGCTTTCTTT
-	TRBV5-4	TRBJ2-7	TRBD1	CASSQGQGGYEQYF	TGTGCCAGCAGCCAGGGACAGGGGGGCTACGAGCAGTACTTC
-	TRBV30	TRBJ2-3	-	CAWDKTLGSTDTQYF	TGTGCCTGGGATAAGACACTAGGCAGCACAGATACGCAGTATTTT
many	TRBV6-6	TRBJ2-7	TRBD2	CASSLPGGRDEQYF	TGTGCCAGCAGTTTACCGGGGGGGAGGGACGAGCAGTACTTC
-	TRBV19	TRBJ1-1	TRBD1	CASSPFPGQGRTEAFF	TGTGCCAGTAGTCCCTTCCCGGGACAGGGTCGCACTGAAGCTTTCTTT
-	TRBV29-1	TRBJ2-1	-	CSVFLDSRVDEQFF	TGCAGCGTTTTTCTCGACAGCCGTGTTGATGAGCAGTTCTTC
-	TRBV14	TRBJ2-7	-	CASSYAAGQGYEQYF	TGTGCCAGCAGCTACGCGGCGGGGCAGGGCTACGAGCAGTACTTC
-	TRBV25-1	TRBJ2-5	-	CASAMGGAWETQYF	TGTGCCAGCGCTATGGGGGGGGCTTGGGAGACCCAGTACTTC
-	TRBV11-3	TRBJ2-1	TRBD2	CASSYERGGYGEQFF	TGTGCCAGCAGCTATGAGCGGGGGGGGTACGGTGAGCAGTTCTTC
-	TRBV7-8	TRBJ1-5	-	CASSTGGPLNQPQHF	TGTGCCAGCAGCACCGGCGGACCACTGAATCAGCCCCAGCATTTT
-	TRBV5-8	TRBJ2-7	TRBD1	CASSLDGTDLYEQYF	TGTGCCAGCAGCTTGGACGGGACAGATCTTTACGAGCAGTACTTC
once	TRBV4-2	TRBJ2-3	TRBD2	CASSQETSGGPYTQYF	TGTGCCAGCAGCCAAGAAACTAGCGGGGGCCCCTATACGCAGTATTTT
-	TRBV30	TRBJ1-1	-	CAWSGQDAEAFF	TGTGCCTGGAGTGGACAGGACGCTGAAGCTTTCTTT
once	TRBV11-3	TRBJ2-3	TRBD2	CASRDYSTDTQYF	TGTGCCAGCCGGGACTACAGCACAGATACGCAGTATTTT
-	TRBV7-8	TRBJ2-5	TRBD1	CASSFTGAYQETQYF	TGTGCCAGCAGCTTTACAGGGGCGTACCAAGAGACCCAGTACTTC
-	TRBV6-6	TRBJ2-5	-	CASRHLRPLTETQYF	TGTGCCAGCAGACACCTGAGGCCCCTCACGGAGACCCAGTACTTC
-	TRBV19	TRBJ2-1	TRBD2	CASTLAGGPDEQFF	TGTGCCAGTACGCTAGCGGGGGGGCCAGATGAGCAGTTCTTC
-	TRBV6-5	TRBJ2-3	TRBD2	CASSYTSGGPTDTQYF	TGTGCCAGCAGTTACACTAGCGGGGGGCCCACAGATACGCAGTATTTT
-	TRBV7-9	TRBJ1-5	TRBD1	CASSLTGGNQPQHF	TGTGCCAGCAGCTTAACAGGGGGCAATCAGCCCCAGCATTTT
-	TRBV29-1	TRBJ2-5	TRBD2	CSVNHRGEETQYF	TGCAGCGTTAATCATCGGGGGGAAGAGACCCAGTACTTC
-	TRBV2	TRBJ1-2	TRBD1	CASSGQGQGGYTF	TGTGCCAGCAGTGGACAGGGGCAGGGTGGCTACACCTTC
-	TRBV27	TRBJ2-7	-	CASSFSVSYEQYF	TGTGCCAGCAGTTTCTCGGTGTCCTACGAGCAGTACTTC
-	TRBV5-6	TRBJ1-1	-	CASSQLVPGRDNTEAFF	TGTGCCAGCAGCCAGTTAGTTCCGGGACGGGATAACACTGAAGCTTTCTTT
-	TRBV7-2	TRBJ2-7	TRBD2	CASRPTSRSYEQYF	TGTGCCAGCAGGCCGACTAGCCGTTCCTACGAGCAGTACTTC
few	TRBV7-9	TRBJ2-5	TRBD1	CASSSRTGRVETQYF	TGTGCCAGCAGCTCCCGGACAGGGCGGGTTGAGACCCAGTACTTC